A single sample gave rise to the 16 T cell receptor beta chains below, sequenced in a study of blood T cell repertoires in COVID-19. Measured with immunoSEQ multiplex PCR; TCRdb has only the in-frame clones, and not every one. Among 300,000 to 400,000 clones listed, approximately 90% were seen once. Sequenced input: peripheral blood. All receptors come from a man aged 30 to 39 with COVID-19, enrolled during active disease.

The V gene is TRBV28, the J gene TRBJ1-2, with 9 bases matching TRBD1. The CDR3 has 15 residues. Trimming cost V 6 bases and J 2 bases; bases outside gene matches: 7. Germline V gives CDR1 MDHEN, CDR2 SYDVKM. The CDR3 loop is CASSLGQGVNYGYTF. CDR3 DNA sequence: TGTGCCAGCAGCCTGGGACAGGGCGTAAACTATGGCTACACCTTC.

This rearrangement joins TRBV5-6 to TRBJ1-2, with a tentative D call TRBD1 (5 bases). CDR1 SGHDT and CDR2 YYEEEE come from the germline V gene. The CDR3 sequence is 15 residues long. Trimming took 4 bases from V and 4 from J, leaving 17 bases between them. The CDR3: CASSTAGRNAYGYTF. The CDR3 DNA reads TGTGCCAGCAGCACCGCAGGGAGGAACGCCTATGGCTACACCTTC.

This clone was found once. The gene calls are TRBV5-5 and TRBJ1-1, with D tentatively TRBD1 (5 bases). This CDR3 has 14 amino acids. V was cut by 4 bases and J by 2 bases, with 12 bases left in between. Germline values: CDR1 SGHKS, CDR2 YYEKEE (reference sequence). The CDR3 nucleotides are TGTGCCAGCAGCAGCCTCGGGGGAAACACTGAAGCTTTCTTT. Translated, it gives CASSSLGGNTEAFF.

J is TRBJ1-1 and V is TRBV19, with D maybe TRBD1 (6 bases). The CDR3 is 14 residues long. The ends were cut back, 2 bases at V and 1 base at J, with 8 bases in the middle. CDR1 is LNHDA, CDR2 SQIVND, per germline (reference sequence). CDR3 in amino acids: CASSIIQGNTEAFF. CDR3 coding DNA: TGTGCCAGTAGTATAATACAGGGGAACACTGAAGCTTTCTTT.

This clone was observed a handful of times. The CDR3 region is CASSLPGGVYGYTF. The DNA of the CDR3 is TGTGCCAGCAGCTTACCAGGGGGCGTCTACGGCTACACCTTC. This chain connects TRBV7-9 to TRBJ1-2; 8 nucleotides align to TRBD1. The V and J ends lost 2 bases and 8 bases, in that order; junction bases with no gene match: 7. The CDR3 is made up of 14 amino acids. Germline assignment: CDR1 SEHNR and CDR2 FQNEAQ (reference sequence).

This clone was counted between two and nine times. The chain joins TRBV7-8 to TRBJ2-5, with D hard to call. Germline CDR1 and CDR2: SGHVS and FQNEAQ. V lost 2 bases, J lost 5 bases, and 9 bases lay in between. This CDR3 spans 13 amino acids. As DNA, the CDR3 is TGTGCCAGCAGCTTATCGGAGCAGGAGACCCAGTACTTC. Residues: CASSLSEQETQYF.

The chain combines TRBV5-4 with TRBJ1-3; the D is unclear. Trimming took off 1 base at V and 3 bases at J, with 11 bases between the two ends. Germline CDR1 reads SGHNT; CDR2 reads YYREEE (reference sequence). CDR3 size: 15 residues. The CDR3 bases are TGTGCCAGCAGCTTGATGGGGAGTCGTGGAAACACCATATATTTT. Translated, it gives CASSLMGSRGNTIYF.

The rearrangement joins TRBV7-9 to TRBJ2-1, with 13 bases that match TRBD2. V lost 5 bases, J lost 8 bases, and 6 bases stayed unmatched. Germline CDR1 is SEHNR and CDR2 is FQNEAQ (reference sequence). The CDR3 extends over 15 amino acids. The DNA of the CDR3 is TGTGCCAGCAGCCTCGGGACTAGCGGGATAGATGAGCAGTTCTTC. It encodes CASSLGTSGIDEQFF.

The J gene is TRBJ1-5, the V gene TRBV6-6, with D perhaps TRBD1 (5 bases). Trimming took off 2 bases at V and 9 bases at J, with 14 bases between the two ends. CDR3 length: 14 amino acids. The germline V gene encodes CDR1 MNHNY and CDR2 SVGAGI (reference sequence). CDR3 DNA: TGTGCCAGCAGTTACGGTCCCCCAGGGTGGCCCCAGCATTTT. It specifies CASSYGPPGWPQHF.

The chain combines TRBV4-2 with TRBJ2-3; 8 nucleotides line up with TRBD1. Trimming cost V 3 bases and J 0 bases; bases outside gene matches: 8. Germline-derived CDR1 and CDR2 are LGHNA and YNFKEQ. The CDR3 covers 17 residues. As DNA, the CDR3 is TGTGCCAGCAGCCATCGACTGACAGGGGAGAGCACAGATACGCAGTATTTT. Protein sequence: CASSHRLTGESTDTQYF.

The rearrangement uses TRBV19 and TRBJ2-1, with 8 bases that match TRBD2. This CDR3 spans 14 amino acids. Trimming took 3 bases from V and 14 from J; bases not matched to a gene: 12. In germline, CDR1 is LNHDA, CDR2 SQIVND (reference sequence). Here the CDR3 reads CASSMSWSGGQEFF. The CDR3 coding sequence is TGTGCCAGTAGTATGAGCTGGTCGGGGGGGCAGGAGTTCTTC.

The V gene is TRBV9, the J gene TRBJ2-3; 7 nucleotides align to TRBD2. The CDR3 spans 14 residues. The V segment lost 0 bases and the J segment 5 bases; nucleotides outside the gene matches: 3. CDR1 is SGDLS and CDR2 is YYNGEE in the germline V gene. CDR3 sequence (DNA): TGTGCCAGCAGCGTAGCGGGAGGTAGAGATACGCAGTATTTT. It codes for CASSVAGGRDTQYF.

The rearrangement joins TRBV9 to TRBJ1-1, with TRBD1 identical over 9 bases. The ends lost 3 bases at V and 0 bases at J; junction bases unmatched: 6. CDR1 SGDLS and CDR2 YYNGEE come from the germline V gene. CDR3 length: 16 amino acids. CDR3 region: CASSANRGLMNTEAFF. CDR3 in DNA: TGTGCCAGCAGCGCCAACAGGGGGCTGATGAACACTGAAGCTTTCTTT.

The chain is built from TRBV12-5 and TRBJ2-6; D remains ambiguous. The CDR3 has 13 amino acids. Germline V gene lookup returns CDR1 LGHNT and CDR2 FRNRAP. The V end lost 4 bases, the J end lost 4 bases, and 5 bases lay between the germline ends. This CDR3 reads CASGSSGANVLTF. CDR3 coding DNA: TGTGCTAGTGGTTCTTCCGGGGCCAACGTCCTGACTTTC. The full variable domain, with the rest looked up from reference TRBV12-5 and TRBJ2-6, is DARVTQTPRHKVTEMGQEVTMRCQPILGHNTVFWYRQTMMQGLELLAYFRNRAPLDDSGMPKDRFSAEMPDATLATLKIQPSEPRDSAVYFCASGSSGANVLTFGAGSRLTVL.

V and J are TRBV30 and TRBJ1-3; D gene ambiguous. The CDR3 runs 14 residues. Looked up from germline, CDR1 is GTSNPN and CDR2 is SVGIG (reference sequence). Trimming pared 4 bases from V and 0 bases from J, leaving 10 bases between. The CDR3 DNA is TGTGCCTGGACGACACTGAGCTCTGGAAACACCATATATTTT. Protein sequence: CAWTTLSSGNTIYF.

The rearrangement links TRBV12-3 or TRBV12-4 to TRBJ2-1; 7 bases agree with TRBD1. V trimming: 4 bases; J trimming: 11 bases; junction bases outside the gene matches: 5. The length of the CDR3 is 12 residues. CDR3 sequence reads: CASSYPGQKQFF. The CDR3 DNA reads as TGTGCCAGCAGTTACCCGGGACAGAAGCAGTTCTTC.